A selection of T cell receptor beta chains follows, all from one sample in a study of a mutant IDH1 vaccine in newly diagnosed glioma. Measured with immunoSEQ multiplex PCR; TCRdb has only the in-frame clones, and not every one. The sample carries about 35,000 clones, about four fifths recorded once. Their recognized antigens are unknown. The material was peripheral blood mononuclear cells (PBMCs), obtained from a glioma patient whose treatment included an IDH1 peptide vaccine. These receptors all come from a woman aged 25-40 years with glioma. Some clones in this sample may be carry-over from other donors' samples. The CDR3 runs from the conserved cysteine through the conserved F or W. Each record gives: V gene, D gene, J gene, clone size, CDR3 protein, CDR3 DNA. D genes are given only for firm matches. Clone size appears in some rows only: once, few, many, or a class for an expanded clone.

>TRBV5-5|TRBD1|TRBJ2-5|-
CASSFVGTGVKTQYF
TGTGCCAGCAGCTTTGTCGGGACAGGGGTAAAGACCCAGTACTTC
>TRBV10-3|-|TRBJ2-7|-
CAISELPSLRIYEQYF
TGTGCCATCAGTGAGTTGCCTTCCTTACGCATTTACGAGCAGTACTTC
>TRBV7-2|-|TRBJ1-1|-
CASSLGDTNTEAFF
TGTGCCAGCAGCTTAGGGGACACGAACACTGAAGCTTTCTTT
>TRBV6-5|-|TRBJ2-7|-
CATSDGYEQYF
TGTGCCACCTCGGACGGCTACGAGCAGTACTTC
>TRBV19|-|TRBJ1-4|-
CASSILGGRPEKLFF
TGTGCCAGTAGTATTCTGGGGGGAAGGCCTGAAAAACTGTTTTTT
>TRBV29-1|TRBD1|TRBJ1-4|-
CSVEDPRDSRGEKLFF
TGCAGCGTTGAAGATCCCCGGGACTCCAGGGGGGAAAAACTGTTTTTT
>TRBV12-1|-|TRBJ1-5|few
CASSLPGPSFSNQPQHF
TGTGCCAGCAGCCTACCTGGACCTTCGTTTAGCAATCAGCCCCAGCATTTT
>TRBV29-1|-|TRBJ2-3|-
CSVKKAQVDTQYF
TGCAGCGTTAAAAAGGCGCAGGTGGATACGCAGTATTTT
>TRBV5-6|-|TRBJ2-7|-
CASSLSIGLEAEQYF
TGTGCCAGCAGCTTGTCGATCGGTCTGGAAGCCGAGCAGTACTTC
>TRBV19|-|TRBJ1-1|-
CASSSLYGTEAFF
TGTGCCAGTAGCTCCTTATACGGTACTGAAGCTTTCTTT
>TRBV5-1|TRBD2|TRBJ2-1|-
CASSLVGLAEVEQFF
TGCGCCAGCAGCTTGGTGGGACTAGCGGAAGTTGAGCAGTTCTTC